The clone carrying this TCR beta chain was seen at least ten times. Its matching antigen is unknown. The sample comes from a study of CD8 T cells in ankylosing spondylitis. Study-level points and caveats: Characteristic, it appeared, of ankylosing spondylitis blood was a TCR beta motif of fewer than 10 highly homologous variants.

The TCR beta libraries were generated through quantitative 5'-RACE incorporating molecular barcodes. TCRdb redid the calling of the 5' RACE reads with MiXCR, one entry per CDR3 protein. This sample carries 130,000 or so distinct CDR3 sequences, around 7% of them seen once, and the ten largest clones take 9% to 15%. The CDR3 is made up of 17 amino acids. V lost 1 base and J lost 2; bases outside the gene matches: 8. The rearrangement links TRBV12-3 or TRBV12-4 to TRBJ2-3, with 8 bases identical to TRBD2. The receptor was derived from a male donor with ankylosing spondylitis or in good health (not recorded which). The sequencing input was blood, either unsorted or a sorted T cell fraction (not recorded which). The CDR3 bases are TGTGCCAGCAGTTTAGGGTCCGCGGGGGGAGTCACAGATACGCAGTATTTT. Protein sequence: CASSLGSAGGVTDTQYF.